The rows below give T cell receptor beta chains drawn from one sample of a study of cytomegalovirus exposure and HLA in healthy donors. Only in-frame clones appear in the TCRdb table, and some are missing; sequencing was by immunoSEQ multiplex PCR. The sample includes 150,000 or so clones, approximately 88% of them seen just once. Sequences were obtained from PBMCs. These receptors all stem from a boy aged 2 to 9 in good health and CMV-seronegative. Both conserved end residues are part of each CDR3. The D gene is left open where the match is weak. The size entry is marked missing in some rows and otherwise reads once, few, many or a size class.

TRBJ1-2	TRBD1	NA	TRBV6-5	CASSYEQGALGYTF	TGTGCCAGCAGTTACGAACAGGGGGCGTTGGGCTACACCTTC
TRBJ2-7	TRBD1	NA	TRBV28	CASSLTGTGPFRSEQYF	TGTGCCAGCAGCCTCACCGGGACAGGACCCTTCCGTTCCGAGCAGTACTTC
TRBJ2-1	TRBD1	NA	TRBV4-1	CASSLGQGLTNEQFF	TGCGCCAGCAGCCTAGGACAGGGCCTCACCAATGAGCAGTTCTTC
TRBJ2-5	TRBD2	NA	TRBV19	CASSNQRESKETQYF	TGTGCCAGTAGTAACCAGCGGGAGAGTAAAGAGACCCAGTACTTC
TRBJ2-7	NA	NA	TRBV12-5	CASGFGGYEQYF	TGTGCTAGTGGTTTCGGTGGCTACGAGCAGTACTTC
TRBJ1-1	NA	NA	TRBV7-9	CASSAPRALVNTEAFF	TGTGCCAGCAGCGCCCCCAGGGCTCTGGTGAACACTGAAGCTTTCTTT
TRBJ2-7	NA	few	TRBV27	CASGSSYEQYF	TGTGCCAGTGGTAGCAGCTACGAGCAGTACTTC
TRBJ2-1	NA	NA	TRBV7-8	CASSLRGSGPYNEQFF	TGTGCCAGCAGCTTGAGGGGAAGCGGGCCCTACAATGAGCAGTTCTTC
TRBJ2-1	TRBD2	NA	TRBV6-5	CASRDQRGAYEQFF	TGTGCCAGCAGAGACCAGCGGGGGGCCTATGAGCAGTTCTTC
TRBJ2-1	NA	NA	TRBV5-4	CASSRRDSGNEQFF	TGTGCCAGCAGCCGCCGGGACAGCGGGAATGAGCAGTTCTTC
TRBJ1-2	NA	NA	TRBV7-3	CASSFEAGQPYGYTF	TGTGCCAGCAGCTTCGAGGCTGGACAGCCGTATGGCTACACCTTC
TRBJ2-5	NA	NA	TRBV20-1	CSAHKEETQYF	TGCAGTGCACACAAAGAAGAGACCCAGTACTTC
TRBJ2-1	TRBD2	NA	TRBV19	CASSTTGTSLVYEQFF	TGTGCCAGTAGTACGACCGGGACTAGCCTTGTGTATGAGCAGTTCTTC
TRBJ2-5	TRBD2	NA	TRBV29-1	CSVDGLAGGETQYF	TGCAGCGTTGACGGACTAGCGGGAGGAGAGACCCAGTACTTC
TRBJ2-1	NA	NA	TRBV6-5	CASSFLVANEQFF	TGTGCCAGCAGCTTTTTGGTAGCCAATGAGCAGTTCTTC
TRBJ2-7	NA	NA	TRBV7-8	CASSSNRDAEQYF	TGTGCCAGCAGCTCGAACAGGGATGCCGAGCAGTACTTC
TRBJ2-2	TRBD2	NA	TRBV6-7	CASSRCPLAGVGDTGELFF	TGTGCCAGCAGTCGCTGCCCGCTAGCGGGAGTAGGGGACACCGGGGAGCTGTTTTTT
TRBJ2-6	TRBD1	few	TRBV19	CASTSGGTGVTSGANVLTF	TGTGCCAGTACCTCAGGGGGGACAGGGGTAACATCTGGGGCCAACGTCCTGACTTTC
TRBJ1-5	NA	NA	TRBV7-9	CASQLGGVGQPQHF	TGTGCCAGTCAACTTGGGGGGGTGGGACAGCCCCAGCATTTT
TRBJ2-7	TRBD2	NA	TRBV28	CASSRLAVGYEQYF	TGTGCCAGCAGCCGACTAGCGGTAGGCTACGAGCAGTACTTC
TRBJ2-5	TRBD2	NA	TRBV5-4	CASSSKGREGETQYF	TGTGCCAGCAGCTCCAAGGGGCGGGAGGGGGAGACCCAGTACTTC